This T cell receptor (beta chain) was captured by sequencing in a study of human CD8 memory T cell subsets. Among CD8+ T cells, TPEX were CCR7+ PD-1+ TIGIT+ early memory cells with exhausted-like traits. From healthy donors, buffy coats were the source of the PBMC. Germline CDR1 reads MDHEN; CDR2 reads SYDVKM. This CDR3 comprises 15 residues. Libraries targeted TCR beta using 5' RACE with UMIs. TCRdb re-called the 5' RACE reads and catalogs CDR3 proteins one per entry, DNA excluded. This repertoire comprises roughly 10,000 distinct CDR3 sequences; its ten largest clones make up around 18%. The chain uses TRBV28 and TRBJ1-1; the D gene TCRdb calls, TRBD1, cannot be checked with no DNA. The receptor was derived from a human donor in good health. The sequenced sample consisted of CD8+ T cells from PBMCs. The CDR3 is CASSSPTDRDTEAFF.